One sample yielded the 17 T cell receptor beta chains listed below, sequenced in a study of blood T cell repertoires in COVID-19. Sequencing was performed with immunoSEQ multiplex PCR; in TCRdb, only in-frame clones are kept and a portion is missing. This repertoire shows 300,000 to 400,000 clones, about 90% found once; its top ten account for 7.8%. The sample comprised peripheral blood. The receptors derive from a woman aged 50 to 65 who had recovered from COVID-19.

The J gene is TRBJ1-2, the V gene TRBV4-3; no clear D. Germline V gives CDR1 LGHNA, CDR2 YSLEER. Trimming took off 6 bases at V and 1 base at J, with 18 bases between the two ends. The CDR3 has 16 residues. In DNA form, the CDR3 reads TGCGCCAGCAGACCGTCGGCAGGTACACTTAACTATGGCTACACCTTC. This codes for CASRPSAGTLNYGYTF.

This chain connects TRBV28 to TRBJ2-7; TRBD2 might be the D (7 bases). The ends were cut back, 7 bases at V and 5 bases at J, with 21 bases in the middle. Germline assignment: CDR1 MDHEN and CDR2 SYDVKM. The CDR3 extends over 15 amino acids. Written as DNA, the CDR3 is TGTGCCAGCACCTCGGGGGGCGGATGGTCCCACGAGCAGTACTTC. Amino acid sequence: CASTSGGGWSHEQYF.

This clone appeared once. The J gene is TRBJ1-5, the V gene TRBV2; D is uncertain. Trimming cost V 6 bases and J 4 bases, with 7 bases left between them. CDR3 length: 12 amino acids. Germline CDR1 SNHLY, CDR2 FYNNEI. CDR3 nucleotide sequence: TGTGCCAGCAGGCCAGATAATCAGCCCCAGCATTTT. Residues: CASRPDNQPQHF.

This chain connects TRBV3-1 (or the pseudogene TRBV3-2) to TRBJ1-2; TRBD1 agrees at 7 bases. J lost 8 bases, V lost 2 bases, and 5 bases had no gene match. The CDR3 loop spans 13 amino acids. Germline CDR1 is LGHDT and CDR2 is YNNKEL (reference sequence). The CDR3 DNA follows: TGTGCCAGCAGCCAACAGGGGGTGGGAGGCTACACCTTC. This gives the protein CASSQQGVGGYTF.

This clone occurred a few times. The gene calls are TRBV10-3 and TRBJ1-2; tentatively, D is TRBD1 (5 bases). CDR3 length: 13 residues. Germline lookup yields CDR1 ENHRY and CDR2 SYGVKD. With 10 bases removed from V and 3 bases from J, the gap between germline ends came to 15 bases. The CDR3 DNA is TGTGCCACCCAGGGTCGGATGGACTATGGCTACACCTTC. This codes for CATQGRMDYGYTF.

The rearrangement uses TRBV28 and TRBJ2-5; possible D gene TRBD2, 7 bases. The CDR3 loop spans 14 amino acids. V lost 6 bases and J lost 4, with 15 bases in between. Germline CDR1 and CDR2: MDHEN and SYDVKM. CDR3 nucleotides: TGTGCCAGCAGCCTTACAGGGAGGGGAGAGACCCAGTACTTC. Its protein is CASSLTGRGETQYF.

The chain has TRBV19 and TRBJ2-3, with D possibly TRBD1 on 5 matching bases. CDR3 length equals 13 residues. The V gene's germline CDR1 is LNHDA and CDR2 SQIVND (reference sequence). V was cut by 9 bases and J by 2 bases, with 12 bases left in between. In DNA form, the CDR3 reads TGTGCCAGCTCGGACACTTACACAGATACGCAGTATTTT. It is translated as CASSDTYTDTQYF. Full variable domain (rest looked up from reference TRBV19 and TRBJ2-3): DGGITQSPKYLFRKEGQNVTLSCEQNLNHDAMYWYRQDPGQGLRLIYYSQIVNDFQKGDIAEGYSVSREKKESFPLTVTSAQKNPTAFYLCASSDTYTDTQYFGPGTRLTVL.

Here the CDR3 reads CASTKGREETQYF. For the CDR3, the DNA is TGCGCCAGCACAAAGGGCAGGGAAGAGACCCAGTACTTC. This chain links TRBV5-1 with TRBJ2-5; D possibly corresponds to TRBD1 (5 bases). The CDR3 spans 13 residues. Germline assignment: CDR1 SGHRS and CDR2 YFSETQ. V was cut by 6 bases and J by 3 bases, with 12 bases left in between. The full variable domain, with the rest looked up from reference TRBV5-1 and TRBJ2-5, is KAGVTQTPRYLIKTRGQQVTLSCSPISGHRSVSWYQQTPGQGLQFLFEYFSETQRNKGNFPGRFSGRQFSNSRSEMNVSTLELGDSALYLCASTKGREETQYFGPGTRLLVL.

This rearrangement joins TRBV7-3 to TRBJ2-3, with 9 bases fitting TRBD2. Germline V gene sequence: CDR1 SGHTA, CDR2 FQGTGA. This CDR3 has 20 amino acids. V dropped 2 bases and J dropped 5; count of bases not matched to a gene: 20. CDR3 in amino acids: CASSLSPTGRSGRLVDTQYF. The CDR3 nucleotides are TGTGCCAGCAGCTTATCCCCCACCGGGCGTAGCGGGAGATTGGTAGATACGCAGTATTTT.

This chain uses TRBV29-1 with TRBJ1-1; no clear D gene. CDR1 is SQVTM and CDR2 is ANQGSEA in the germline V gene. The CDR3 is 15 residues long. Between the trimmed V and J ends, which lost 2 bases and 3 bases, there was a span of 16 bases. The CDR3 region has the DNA TGCAGCGTTGAAAATTATATTGGTCGGGACACTGAAGCTTTCTTT. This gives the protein CSVENYIGRDTEAFF. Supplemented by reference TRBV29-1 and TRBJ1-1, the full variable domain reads SAVISQKPSRDICQRGTSLTIQCQVDSQVTMMFWYRQQPGQSLTLIATANQGSEATYESGFVIDKFPISRPNLTFSTLTVSNMSPEDSSIYLCSVENYIGRDTEAFFGQGTRLTVV.

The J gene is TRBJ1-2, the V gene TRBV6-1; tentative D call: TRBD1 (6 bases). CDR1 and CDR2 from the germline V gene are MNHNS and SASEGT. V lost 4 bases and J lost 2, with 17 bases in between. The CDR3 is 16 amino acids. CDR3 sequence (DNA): TGTGCCAGCAGTGCGACGTGGGACATCCCAAACTATGGCTACACCTTC. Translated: CASSATWDIPNYGYTF.

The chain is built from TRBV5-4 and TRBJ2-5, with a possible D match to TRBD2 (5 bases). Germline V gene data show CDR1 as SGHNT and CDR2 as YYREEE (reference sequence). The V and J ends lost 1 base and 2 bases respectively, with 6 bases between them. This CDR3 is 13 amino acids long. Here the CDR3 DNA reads TGTGCCAGCAGCTTGCAGCGGCAAGAGACCCAGTACTTC. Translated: CASSLQRQETQYF.

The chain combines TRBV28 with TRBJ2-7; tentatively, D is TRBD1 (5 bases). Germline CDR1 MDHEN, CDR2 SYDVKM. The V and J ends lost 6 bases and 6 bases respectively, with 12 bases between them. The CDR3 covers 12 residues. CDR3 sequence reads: CASSRRQREQYF. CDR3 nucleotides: TGTGCCAGCAGCCGACGACAGCGCGAGCAGTACTTC.

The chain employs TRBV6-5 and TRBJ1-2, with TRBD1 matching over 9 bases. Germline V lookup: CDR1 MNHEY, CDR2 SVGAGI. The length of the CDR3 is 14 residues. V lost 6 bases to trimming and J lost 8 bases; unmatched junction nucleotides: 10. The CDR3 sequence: CASSWDRVGNGYTF. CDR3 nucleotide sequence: TGTGCCAGCAGCTGGGACAGGGTCGGTAACGGCTACACCTTC.

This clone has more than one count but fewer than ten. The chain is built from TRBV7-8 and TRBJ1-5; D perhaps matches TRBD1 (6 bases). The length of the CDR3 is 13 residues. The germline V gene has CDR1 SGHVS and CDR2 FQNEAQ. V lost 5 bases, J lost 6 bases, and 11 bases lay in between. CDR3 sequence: CASSIQGSQPQHF. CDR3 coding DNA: TGTGCCAGCAGCATCCAGGGGTCTCAGCCCCAGCATTTT.

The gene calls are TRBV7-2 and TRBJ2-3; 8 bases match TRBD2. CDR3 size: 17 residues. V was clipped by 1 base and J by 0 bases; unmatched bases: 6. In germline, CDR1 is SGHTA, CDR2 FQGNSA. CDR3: CASSLVTSGLSTDTQYF. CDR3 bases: TGTGCCAGCAGCTTAGTTACTAGCGGACTTAGCACAGATACGCAGTATTTT.

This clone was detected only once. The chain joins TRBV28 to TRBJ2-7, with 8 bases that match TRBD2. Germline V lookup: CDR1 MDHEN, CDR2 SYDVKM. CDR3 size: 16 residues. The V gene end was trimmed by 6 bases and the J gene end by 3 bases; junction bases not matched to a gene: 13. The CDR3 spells CASSPTLAGNNYEQYF. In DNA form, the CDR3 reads TGTGCCAGCAGCCCCACCTTAGCGGGGAACAACTACGAGCAGTACTTC.